This is a list of T cell receptor beta chains from one sample in a study of regulatory T cells in long-lasting Graves disease. TCRdb processed the multiplex PCR reads anew with MiXCR; each CDR3 protein has one entry. The table has approximately 400,000 distinct CDR3 sequences, about 15% seen once. The same specimen was also included in a second study, on T cells in Graves' hyperthyroidism and ophthalmopathy.

Here the sequenced sample was peripheral blood mononuclear cells (PBMCs), taken at new diagnosis, from a patient treated with antithyroid drugs. These receptors all come from a middle-aged woman with Graves disease. The CDR3 runs from the conserved cysteine through the conserved F or W. The order of the fields is clone size, D gene, V gene, J gene, CDR3 DNA, CDR3 protein. D genes are given only for firm matches. Clone size is shown for a subset of rows, as once, few, many or a class of expanded clone.

>few|NA|TRBV3-1|TRBJ2-2
TGTGCCAGCAGCTCTCACCGGGAGACCGGGGAGCTGTTTTTT
CASSSHRETGELFF
>many|TRBD1|TRBV27|TRBJ2-3
TGTGCCAGCAGTTCCCGGGACAGATCGAAGGATACGCAGTATTTT
CASSSRDRSKDTQYF
>many|NA|TRBV10-3|TRBJ2-1
TGTGCCATCAGAATACAGGGAAATGAGCAGTTCTTC
CAIRIQGNEQFF
>NA|NA|TRBV19|TRBJ2-2
TGTGCCAGTATAGGCGGGGACGGGGAGCTGTTTTTT
CASIGGDGELFF
>many|NA|TRBV29-1|TRBJ2-3
TGCAGCGTACTGACAGACACAGATACGCAGTATTTT
CSVLTDTDTQYF
>NA|TRBD2|TRBV4-1|TRBJ2-7
TGCGCCAGCAGCCAAGACCTACGGGGGGCCTACGAGCAGTACTTC
CASSQDLRGAYEQYF
>few|TRBD1|TRBV27|TRBJ2-7
TGTGCCAGCAGTAATCCCGGGACAGGTGGTTACGAGCAGTACTTC
CASSNPGTGGYEQYF
>many|NA|TRBV18|TRBJ2-1
TGTGCCAGCTCCCCCTTGAAGGCTGACAATGAGCAGTTCTTC
CASSPLKADNEQFF
>many|NA|TRBV2|TRBJ1-6
TGTGCCAGCTTGACAGGTCGTTCACCCCTCCACTTT
CASLTGRSPLHF
>NA|NA|TRBV29-1|TRBJ2-7
TGCAGCGTTGAAAGGGACTCCGGAGGGGGCGAGCTGTACTTC
CSVERDSGGGELYF
>NA|TRBD1|TRBV9|TRBJ2-2
TGTGCCAGCAGCCCCGGGACAGCCGGGGAGCTGTTTTTT
CASSPGTAGELFF
>many|TRBD2|TRBV24-1|TRBJ2-2
TGTGCCACCAGTGATTGGGAGGGAGCGAACACCGGGGAGCTGTTTTTT
CATSDWEGANTGELFF
>NA|TRBD1|TRBV3-1|TRBJ1-1
TGTGCCAGCAGCCAAGAGGACAGGGACACTGAAGCTTTCTTT
CASSQEDRDTEAFF
>NA|NA|TRBV28|TRBJ2-2
TGTGCCAGCAGCTTGACTCCCCTAGAGCTCACCGGGGAGCTGTTTTTT
CASSLTPLELTGELFF
>many|NA|TRBV7-2|TRBJ1-2
TGTGCCAGCAGCTCACACGGGCCCGGTGGCTACACCTTC
CASSSHGPGGYTF
>many|TRBD2|TRBV12-5|TRBJ2-3
TGTGCCAGCGGGACTTCAGATACGCAGTATTTT
CASGTSDTQYF
>NA|NA|TRBV18|TRBJ2-1
TGTGCCAGCTCACCATGGGATAGCCGCAATGAGCAGTTCTTC
CASSPWDSRNEQFF
>few|NA|TRBV28|TRBJ1-5
TGTGCCAGCAGTTCCAAACGCGACGGCGAATATAGCAATCAGCCCCAGCATTTT
CASSSKRDGEYSNQPQHF
>many|NA|TRBV5-8|TRBJ2-5
TGTGCCAGCAGCTTGTCGTGGGGGGAAGAGACCCAGTACTTC
CASSLSWGEETQYF
>many|NA|TRBV12-3/TRBV12-4|TRBJ2-3
TGTGCCAGCAGTCCAAGCCCCGGTACGCAGTATTTT
CASSPSPGTQYF
>once|TRBD1|TRBV7-6|TRBJ1-4
TGTGCCAGCAGCCCACAGGGGGGTTCGGAAAAACTGTTTTTT
CASSPQGGSEKLFF
>few|TRBD1|TRBV5-1|TRBJ2-1
TGCGCCAGCAGCCCGGGACAGGGAGGGGCCTACAATGAGCAGTTCTTC
CASSPGQGGAYNEQFF
>many|TRBD2|TRBV7-2|TRBJ2-5
TGTGCCAGCAGCCCGGGACTAGCGGGAGTGTTTGAGACCCAGTACTTC
CASSPGLAGVFETQYF